This entry describes one T cell receptor (beta chain). The antigen is undetermined. V was shortened by 3 bases and J by 3 bases, with 8 bases between the two germline ends. The CDR3 is 13 residues long. The V gene's germline CDR1 is SNHLY and CDR2 FYNNEI. TCRdb processed the reads anew with MiXCR; each CDR3 protein has one entry. In the table there are a few hundred thousand distinct CDR3 sequences, about 42% of which are singletons. The data belong to a study of T cell repertoires in cytomegalovirus infection. Study background: Public signatures in TCR beta pointed to CMV infection and matching HLA type.

General study results and limits: Predominance within the ex vivo response was attributable to HLA-C-restricted CMV-specific TCR beta clonotypes.

The V call is TRBV2, the J call TRBJ1-2; D gene unclear. This sequence was found in a human donor in good health (CMV status not recorded). Some clones in this sample may be carry-over from other donors' samples. Sequenced here: cultured PBMCs, sampled from culture after CMV antigen stimulation. The CDR3 sequence is CASSDGVDYGYTF. CDR3 sequence (DNA): TGTGCCAGCAGTGATGGGGTGGACTATGGCTACACCTTC.